This T cell receptor beta chain was captured by sequencing in a study of cytomegalovirus exposure and HLA in healthy donors (dated by TCRdb to 2016 to 2017). Regarding the study in general: An earlier analysis of a few hundred of the donors reported about 280 Gb of sequence data and around 110 million unique TCR beta sequences obtained from approximately 180 million T cells. A handful of DR-DQ haplotypes were handled as single units for association and clustering because linkage in the cohort was strong. The study aimed to test whether cataloging public T cell receptors could reveal signatures of past pathogen exposure. Besides the first cohort of around 670 subjects, a separate validation cohort made up of around 120 different subjects was used. A later genetic analysis took genome-wide SNP genotypes for about 65% of the roughly 670 donors and used that subset as a discovery cohort. In the later analysis, no new phenotypic data were used to find candidate immune exposures; instead, reliance was placed on TCR beta sequences and their occurrence across donors. An earlier analysis of more than 450 of the donors used high-throughput TCR beta sequencing to judge whether each TCR beta V gene segment behaved as functional or pseudogenic. An early release covering 550 to 650 HLA-typed donors comprised roughly 300 gigabases of sequencing data and some 79 million unique TCR sequences. Using immunosequencing, the study profiled T cell repertoires from 640 or so subjects and related those repertoires to cytomegalovirus serostatus. Typing coverage varied by locus: roughly 629-630 donors for A, B, C, DRB1 and DQB1; more than 500 for DQA1; approximately 610 for DPA1; about 450 for DPB1. Among a few hundred genotyped donors of the cohort, an average of 235,054 unique TCR beta nucleotide sequences were sequenced per donor, about a sixth of them non-productive. Donor age, sex, ethnicity and CMV serostatus were compiled alongside the repertoire data. A later analysis re-examined previously published TCR beta repertoires from roughly 650 donors and added high-resolution HLA genotyping to investigate patterns of TCR occurrence. High-throughput TCR immunosequencing, statistical association of individual TCRs with disease status, and machine learning were combined to predict cytomegalovirus infection status. Class I and class II HLA loci were covered by the typing at four-digit resolution. Of the 398 genotyped donors, less than 90% were placed in the genetic ancestry cluster associated with self-reported Caucasian donors. All discovery cohort repertoires had been generated on a single sequencing platform.

The cohort consisted of approximately 670 healthy bone marrow donors. At the time of sampling, all cohort members were nominally healthy, though unrecorded immune exposures were likely present. The donor tested CMV seronegative and was one of the 352 seronegative cohort members. A peripheral blood sample was collected from each donor, and TCR beta sequencing was performed on peripheral blood mononuclear cells. Genomic DNA was extracted from the blood cell samples with the Qiagen DNeasy Blood Extraction Kit. Libraries were built with the immunoSEQ multiplex PCR assay. The multiplex PCR relied on a mix of 60 forward primers for TCR Vbeta segments and 13 reverse primers for TCR Jbeta segments. Amplification of the CDR3 region of rearranged TCR beta genes was performed with a multiplex PCR assay on genomic DNA. The amplified TCR beta libraries were sequenced on the Illumina HiSeq System as 87-base-pair reads. From the authors' description of their analysis: A later analysis tallied approximately 87 million unique TCR beta chains across the 660 or so repertoires, and about 10 million of those chains were shared by two or more donors. Raw reads were error-corrected and collapsed into unique sequences by a nearest-neighbor algorithm in which closely related sequences were merged to remove PCR and sequencing errors. To assign V, D and J gene segments, CDR3 sequences were aligned to IMGT reference sequences. Each retained sequence needed at least a six-nucleotide match to both a V gene segment and a J gene segment. Rearrangements were classified as productive when the CDR3 lacked stop codons and remained in frame with V and J, and all other rearrangements were classified as non-productive. Following IMGT convention, CDR3 was defined as the stretch from the second conserved V-encoded cysteine to the conserved J-encoded phenylalanine. Sequences without an unambiguous match to a single V gene segment were excluded from the earlier analysis of 500 to 700 of the donors. In an earlier analysis of roughly 600 of the donors, a V segment was called functional when productive rearrangements were above 56.7%, and segregating when the standard deviation between donors exceeded 5%. A statistical classification framework was developed to diagnose cytomegalovirus status using the catalog of TCR beta chain sequences. In a later analysis, V and J genes were assigned by comparing TCR nucleotide sequences against IMGT/GENE-DB human TR gene sequences. In a later analysis, CDR3 sequences and most-parsimonious VDJ recombination scenarios were assigned using the TCRdist pipeline. A later analysis defined each TCR beta chain by its CDR3 amino acid sequence plus V-gene family, and excluded reads lacking a unique V-gene family. To address suspected cross-contamination and a sequencing artifact, a later analysis removed approximately 600 highly shared, low-generation-probability nucleotide sequences. In a later analysis, a clonal expansion index for each public chain was calculated from normalized within-repertoire ranks of inferred template counts. In a later analysis, generation probabilities were computed using a VDJ recombination model fitted to out-of-frame rearrangements, and the results were checked against IGoR. A later analysis scored TCR-TCR, TCR-HLA and TCR-CMV co-occurrence with hypergeometric tests, applying a repertoire-size bias correction to TCR pairs. In a later analysis, false discovery rates were estimated by permuting HLA or CMV assignments 20 times. In a later analysis, co-occurring TCRs were grouped using DBSCAN, with TCRdist sequence similarity added in when clustering inside HLA-allele-positive subsets. For co-occurrence clustering, repertoires with fewer than 30,000 or more than 120,000 public chains were excluded, along with roughly 5 repertoires with anomalous nucleotide sharing. TCRdb re-hosts the immuneACCESS table, in-frame sequences only. Its copies lack some clones; in the studies checked, an unresolved V gene accounts for under half of them, and the cause for the rest is not known. The V and J calls and clone size are taken from that table; D and trimming were inferred from the DNA. The sample yields about 130,000 clones; roughly 70% were counted once. Of the sample, less than 4% is held by the ten largest clones.

With respect to this clone: Its antigen specificity is not known. No quality values exist for individual bases; no much larger clone is one base distant.

Results and caveats for the whole study, not just this receptor: The classifier was reported to diagnose cytomegalovirus status with high specificity and sensitivity in both the original and validation cohorts. In the study, some 160 TCR beta chains were listed as associated with cytomegalovirus. In a later analysis, several top co-occurrence clusters were reported to appear linked to parvovirus B19, influenza, CMV and Epstein-Barr virus. In a later analysis, most CMV-associated TCR beta chains were found to appear HLA-restricted, with HLA associations seemingly driven largely by CMV exposure. A later analysis associated 16,951 TCR beta sequences with specific HLA alleles at a false discovery rate of 0.05. Because counts were too low, seventeen rarely observed V segments, including chromosome 9 orphons, were excluded from the earlier analysis of 587 of the donors. A cluster of highly shared sequence variants was judged likely to represent a technical artifact of the sequencing pipeline. Presence/absence analyses assumed roughly uniform sequencing depth across donors, an assumption that may not hold. According to a later analysis, TCR association rates differed among HLA loci, with DRB1 alleles showing the most associated TCRs and HLA-C alleles showing the fewest. Because HLA typing was missing for some donors at each locus, association tests included only the typed subset. It was suggested by the authors that the approach could potentially be generalized to other disease states and immunological phenotypes. In this cohort, only TCR beta chains were sequenced, and detectable features were limited by the absence of alpha or paired-chain data. The only immune exposure information available for the cohort was CMV serostatus. A later genetic analysis reported fewer N-insertions in productive TCRs among donors in an Asian-associated ancestry cluster than the approximately 700-donor mean. V-gene and J-gene trimming of TCR beta chains was associated with a missense DCLRE1C variant in a later genetic analysis, and the association was replicated in an independent cohort. An earlier analysis of 587 of the donors showed that most TCR beta V segments appeared in productive rearrangements either about 90% or about 30% of the time, which broadly matched IMGT annotations. In vitro tests confirmed that a few of the cytomegalovirus-associated TCR beta chains recognize cytomegalovirus antigens. Compared with equally common non-associated chains, HLA-associated TCR beta chains in a later analysis were more clonally expanded and had lower generation probabilities. While some public TCRs were present in many individuals, most TCR sequences turned up only very rarely across donors. Linkage disequilibrium might explain the correlated functional status among segregating V segments, but an unknown experimental factor could not be excluded. A further reported finding was that TCR beta sequences accurately predicted the HLA-A and HLA-B alleles for most subjects in the first cohort. When HLA alleles, especially DR and DQ, strongly co-occurred, attributing TCR associations to individual alleles was difficult.

Sequenced material: PBMCs. The receptor's source is a man aged 25 to 40 in good health and CMV-seronegative.

The DNA is as follows: TGTGCCAGCAGTTCTCGACGGGGGGTCTACGAGCAGTACTTC. It translates to CASSSRRGVYEQYF. This chain joins TRBV28 to TRBJ2-7; 7 central bases correspond to TRBD2. The junction shows trimming of 4 bases on V and 3 bases on J, and the gene matches do not reach 6 bases of it. Reading the germline V gene gives CDR1 MDHEN and CDR2 SYDVKM. The CDR3, from cysteine to phenylalanine, totals 14 residues. Here the CDR3 DNA is all that survives: 42 bases in frame from base 1.